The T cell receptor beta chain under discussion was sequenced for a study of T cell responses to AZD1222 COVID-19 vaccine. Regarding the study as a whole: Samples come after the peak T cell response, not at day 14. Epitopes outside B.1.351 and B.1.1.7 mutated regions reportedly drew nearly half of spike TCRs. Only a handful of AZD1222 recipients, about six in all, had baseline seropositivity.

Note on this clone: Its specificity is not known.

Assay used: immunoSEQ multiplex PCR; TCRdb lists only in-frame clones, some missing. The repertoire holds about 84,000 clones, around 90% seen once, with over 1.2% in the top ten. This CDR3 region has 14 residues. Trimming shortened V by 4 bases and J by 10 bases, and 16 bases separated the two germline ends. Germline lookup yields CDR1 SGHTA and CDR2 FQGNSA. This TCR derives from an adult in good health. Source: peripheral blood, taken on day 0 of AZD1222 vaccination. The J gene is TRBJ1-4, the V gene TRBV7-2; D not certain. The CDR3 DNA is TGTGCCAGCAGCTCCCCCGAGGCCTTTGGAAAACTGTTTTTT. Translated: CASSSPEAFGKLFF. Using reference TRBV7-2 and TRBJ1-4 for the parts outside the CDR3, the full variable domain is GAGVSQSPSNKVTEKGKDVELRCDPISGHTALYWYRQSLGQGLEFLIYFQGNSAPDKSGLPSDRFSAERTGGSVSTLTIQRTQQEDSAVYLCASSSPEAFGKLFFGSGTQLSVL.